The present TCR beta chain was sequenced within a study of T cell responses to AZD1222 COVID-19 vaccine. Overall study: Pooling was applied to second doses at about 4 or about 12 weeks.

V lost 5 bases and J 3 bases, leaving 16 bases between the germline ends. Germline V gene lookup returns CDR1 MNHEY and CDR2 SVGEGT. The CDR3 extends over 15 amino acids. Some clones are missing from TCRdb's copy, which holds only in-frame ones; the method was immunoSEQ multiplex PCR. The data show some 120,000 clones, with 70% to 90% seen just once and about 12% held by the top ten. The specimen was peripheral blood, collected on day 0 of AZD1222 vaccination. The source of this sequence is an adult in good health. The rearrangement links TRBV6-2 or TRBV6-3 to TRBJ1-2; TRBD1 might be the D (6 bases). The CDR3 DNA reads TGTGCCAGCAGTCCCCGGACAGTCCCATACTATGGCTACACCTTC. This codes for CASSPRTVPYYGYTF.